This T cell receptor beta chain was identified during a study of shared clonotypes between healthy human individuals. Broader study findings: Incompleteness in sorted-subset sequencing, despite large depth, was shown by rarefaction.

Data came from immunoSEQ multiplex PCR; TCRdb stores just in-frame clones and leaves some out. Of about 1 million clones in the sample, 65% to 75% are singletons; the top ten hold roughly 1.5%. Comment on this clone: Its antigen is as yet unknown.

A CD45RA-negative memory subset and a CD45RA+ naive subset were separated from the CD4+ cells. The V gene's germline CDR1 is MNHNY and CDR2 SVGAGI (reference sequence). The CDR3 extends over 15 amino acids. The junction had 11 bases not matched to a gene; V was cut back by 7 bases and J by 3 bases. The rearrangement links TRBV6-6 to TRBJ2-7; 8 bases map to TRBD2. Sequenced: memory CD4+ T cells sorted from blood. Subset defined: CD45RA-negative fraction. The sequence derives from a man aged 18 to 30 in good health. The CDR3 DNA is TGTGCCAGCACCTTTGGGACGGGAGGGGACTACGAGCAGTACTTC. It specifies CASTFGTGGDYEQYF.